Detailed here is one T cell receptor (beta chain). What it binds is unknown. On cycle 4 day 1 and cycle 7 day 1, as well as at baseline, blood was sampled. Clones were read by immunoSEQ multiplex PCR, and TCRdb kept only the in-frame ones, dropping some. The table shows 50,000 to 65,000 clones, with 81% occurring only once. The sample originates from a study of OX40 agonist ivuxolimab in advanced cancers. On the study more broadly: Ivuxolimab, an agonistic anti-OX40 (CD134) antibody, was given to patients. General observations from the study: It was also the case that some nonresponders had low normalized T-cell clonal expansion. In the 0.1 to 3.0 mg/kg range, CD4+ and CD8+ blood T cells had expanded clonally by week 6.

This CDR3 comprises 15 residues. Trimming left V 4 bases short and J 3 bases short, with 15 bases between. The germline gives CDR1 LGHNA, CDR2 YSLEER. This clonotype originated in an adult with an advanced solid tumor such as melanoma, head and neck, liver or kidney cancer. Sequences were derived from CD4+ or CD8+ T cells sorted from blood, sampled in a trial of the OX40 agonist ivuxolimab. The J gene is TRBJ1-2, the V gene TRBV4-3; TRBD1 might be the D (5 bases). CDR3: CASSPWGKSDYGYTF. CDR3 nucleotide sequence: TGCGCCAGCAGCCCGTGGGGGAAATCGGACTATGGCTACACCTTC.